The rows below give T cell receptor beta chains drawn from one sample of a study of T cells after yellow fever vaccination. Via MiXCR, TCRdb re-called the 5' RACE reads, giving one row per CDR3 protein. The sample yields hundreds of thousands of distinct CDR3 sequences, less than 4.5% seen once. The sequencing used PBMCs, collected on the day of the yellow fever booster vaccination. The receptors were sampled from a man between 18 and 35 years old who received the YFV17D yellow fever vaccine. CDR3s include the opening cysteine and the closing phenylalanine or tryptophan. A D gene is named only where the DNA matches it firmly. The size of a clone is reported for some rows only, either as once, few or many, or as a class for expanded clones.

j_call d_call v_call clone_size cdr3_nt cdr3_aa
TRBJ1-6 NA TRBV7-8 many TGTGCCAGCAGCCTGGGGGCCGGACCCAAGCGTCCCCTCCACTTT CASSLGAGPKRPLHF
TRBJ2-1 NA TRBV9 few TGTGCCAGCAGCGAGGTAGGACTTATCAGCTCCTACAATGAGCAGTTCTTC CASSEVGLISSYNEQFF
TRBJ2-7 TRBD1 TRBV19 many TGTGCCAGTAGTTGGACAGGCAGCGAGCAGTACTTC CASSWTGSEQYF
TRBJ2-3 TRBD2 TRBV20-1 few TGCAGTGCTACCCCTAGCGGGGGCATCACAGATACGCAGTATTTT CSATPSGGITDTQYF
TRBJ1-2 TRBD1 TRBV27 few TGTGCCAGCAGTCGAGTCTCGAGGGGGACAGGGGCCCGCGGTGGCTACACCTTC CASSRVSRGTGARGGYTF
TRBJ1-5 NA TRBV4-1 NA TGCGCCAGCAGCTTCTGGACGGGAGAGAATCAGCCCCAGCATTTT CASSFWTGENQPQHF
TRBJ2-5 NA TRBV18 many TGTGCCAGCTCACCTCCAGTTGTAAGGGAGACCCAGTACTTC CASSPPVVRETQYF
TRBJ2-5 NA TRBV18 many TGTGCCAGCTCACCACCGTACCAAGAGACCCAGTACTTC CASSPPYQETQYF
TRBJ2-2 NA TRBV12-3/TRBV12-4 NA TGTGCCAGCAGTCCTTCTTTGGTGGGGGAGCTGTTTTTT CASSPSLVGELFF
TRBJ2-3 NA TRBV12-3/TRBV12-4 many TGTGCCAGCAGCCGCAGCACAGATACGCAGTATTTT CASSRSTDTQYF
TRBJ2-3 NA TRBV5-1 many TGCGCCAGCAGCTGGGTCGAGACAGATACGCAGTATTTT CASSWVETDTQYF
TRBJ2-5 TRBD2 TRBV20-1 many TGCAGTGCTAGCCCTTCTAGCGGGGGGCCATCGACCCAGTACTTC CSASPSSGGPSTQYF
TRBJ2-1 TRBD2 TRBV25-1 NA TGTGCCAGCAGTGAGTTAAGACTAGCGTACAATGAGCAGTTCTTC CASSELRLAYNEQFF
TRBJ1-4 NA TRBV5-1 many TGCGCCAGCAGCTTCTTTCCCGGTGAGGATGAAAAACTGTTTTTT CASSFFPGEDEKLFF
TRBJ1-2 TRBD1 TRBV3-1 NA TGTGCCAGCAGCCAAGAGGACAGGGTAGTGAGTGGCTACACCTTC CASSQEDRVVSGYTF
TRBJ2-3 NA TRBV10-1 NA TGCGCCAGCAGTGGACACCGCACAGATACGCAGTATTTT CASSGHRTDTQYF